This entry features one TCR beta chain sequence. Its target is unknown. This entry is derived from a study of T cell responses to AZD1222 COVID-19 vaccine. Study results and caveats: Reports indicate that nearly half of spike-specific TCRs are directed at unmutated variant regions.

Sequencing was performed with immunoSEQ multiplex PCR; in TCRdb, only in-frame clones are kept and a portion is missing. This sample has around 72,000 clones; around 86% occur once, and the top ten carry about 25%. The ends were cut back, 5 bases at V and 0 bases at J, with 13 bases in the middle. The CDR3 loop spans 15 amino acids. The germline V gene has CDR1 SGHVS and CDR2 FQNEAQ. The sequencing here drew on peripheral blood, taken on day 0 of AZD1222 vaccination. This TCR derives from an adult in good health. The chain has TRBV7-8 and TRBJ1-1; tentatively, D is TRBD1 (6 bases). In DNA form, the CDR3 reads TGTGCCAGCAGCCGAGAGGGGGGAATGAACACTGAAGCTTTCTTT. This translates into CASSREGGMNTEAFF. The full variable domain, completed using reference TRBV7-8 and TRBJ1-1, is GAGVSQSPRYKVAKRGQDVALRCDPISGHVSLFWYQQALGQGPEFLTYFQNEAQLDKSGLPSDRFFAERPEGSVSTLKIQRTQQEDSAVYLCASSREGGMNTEAFFGQGTRLTVV.